What follows are 19 T cell receptor beta chains derived from one specimen sequenced in a study of beta chain features in type 1 diabetes. The sequenced template was cDNA made from the entire isolated RNA. Using immunoSEQ multiplex PCR, the repertoire was profiled, and TCRdb retains in-frame clones only, with some absent. The sample contains about 900,000 clones, roughly a sixth of which appear only once. Sequencing was done on a sample of naive CD4+ T cells from blood. These receptors originate from a woman between 18 and 29 years old in good health.

This clone has only a few counts. J is TRBJ1-4 and V is TRBV28; no clear D gene. Trimming took off 2 bases at V and 5 bases at J, with 9 bases between the two ends. The CDR3 covers 14 residues. From germline, CDR1 is MDHEN and CDR2 SYDVKM. The CDR3 nucleotides read TGTGCCAGCAGTTTAGTACGACTAAATGAAAAACTGTTTTTT. This codes for CASSLVRLNEKLFF.

The chain is built from TRBV18 and TRBJ1-2, with a weak D call TRBD1 (6 bases). This CDR3 spans 14 amino acids. V was cut by 2 bases and J by 6 bases, with 13 bases left in between. Germline loops: CDR1 KGHSH, CDR2 LQKENI. The CDR3 reads CASSPSEGGDGYTF. In DNA, the CDR3 is TGTGCCAGCTCACCATCGGAGGGGGGAGATGGCTACACCTTC. The entire variable domain, with the rest obtained from reference TRBV18 and TRBJ1-2, is as follows: NAGVMQNPRHLVRRRGQEARLRCSPMKGHSHVYWYRQLPEEGLKFMVYLQKENIIDESGMPKERFSAEFPKEGPSILRIQQVVRGDSAAYFCASSPSEGGDGYTFGSGTRLTVV.

This clone was counted at least ten times. The genes are TRBV7-9 and TRBJ2-3; D is unclear. The CDR3 is 13 amino acids. Germline values: CDR1 SEHNR, CDR2 FQNEAQ (reference sequence). The V gene lost 8 bases and the J gene lost 0 bases, with 9 bases spanning the gap. This chain's CDR3 is CASVKSSTDTQYF. CDR3 bases: TGTGCCAGCGTTAAGTCTAGCACAGATACGCAGTATTTT. The whole variable domain, remainder taken from reference TRBV7-9 and TRBJ2-3, is DTGVSQNPRHKITKRGQNVTFRCDPISEHNRLYWYRQTLGQGPEFLTYFQNEAQLEKSRLLSDRFSAERPKGSFSTLEIQRTEQGDSAMYLCASVKSSTDTQYFGPGTRLTVL.

The V call is TRBV9, the J call TRBJ2-1; D possibly corresponds to TRBD2 (5 bases). V shed 0 bases and J shed 0 bases, with 10 bases lying between them. Germline CDR1 is SGDLS and CDR2 is YYNGEE. The CDR3 covers 16 residues. Here the CDR3 DNA reads TGTGCCAGCAGCGTAGATCGGGAACACTCCTACAATGAGCAGTTCTTC. Protein sequence: CASSVDREHSYNEQFF.

J is TRBJ2-1 and V is TRBV5-1; D gene uncertain. The V gene's germline CDR1 is SGHRS and CDR2 YFSETQ. Trimming removed 4 bases at V and 6 bases at J, with 8 bases between. CDR3 length: 12 residues. The CDR3 DNA is TGCGCCAGCAGCCCTACCGTCAATGAGCAGTTCTTC. Translating gives CASSPTVNEQFF.

The chain recombines TRBV5-1 with TRBJ2-3; 10 bases align to TRBD2. The CDR3 has 16 residues. Germline V gene lookup returns CDR1 SGHRS and CDR2 YFSETQ. The trim removed 0 bases at V and 2 bases at J, leaving 3 bases unmatched. The CDR3 sequence: CASSLATSGNTDTQYF. The CDR3 DNA reads as TGCGCCAGCAGCTTGGCCACTAGCGGGAACACAGATACGCAGTATTTT.

DNA for the CDR3: TGTGCCAGCAGCTTTCGATTAGGAGATACGCAGTATTTT. This codes for CASSFRLGDTQYF. V gene TRBV9 combines with J gene TRBJ2-3; no firm D call. V lost 4 bases, J lost 5 bases, and 11 bases lay in between. This CDR3 contains 13 residues. Per the germline V gene, CDR1 is SGDLS and CDR2 is YYNGEE.

This rearrangement joins TRBV2 to TRBJ1-5; D is ambiguous. This CDR3 is built from 14 residues. V was cut by 6 bases and J by 5 bases, with 14 bases left in between. Per germline, CDR1 SNHLY and CDR2 FYNNEI. CDR3 DNA sequence: TGTGCCAGCAGCGGCGGTTCGAGGGATCAGCCCCAGCATTTT. This gives the protein CASSGGSRDQPQHF.

The table lists this clone with a few counts. The DNA of the CDR3 is TGTGCCAGCCGACGCAGCTCTGGAAACACCATATATTTT. Residues: CASRRSSGNTIYF. The chain recombines TRBV28 with TRBJ1-3; D gene unclear. Trimming left V 8 bases short and J 0 bases short, with 8 bases between. The germline CDR1 and CDR2 sequences are MDHEN and SYDVKM. The CDR3 extends over 13 amino acids.

In nucleotides, the CDR3 is TGTGCCAGCAGCTTCGAAGCTACTAGCGCCAATGAGCAGTTCTTC. Amino acids: CASSFEATSANEQFF. The J gene is TRBJ2-1, the V gene TRBV7-2; 7 nucleotides match TRBD2. Germline lookup yields CDR1 SGHTA and CDR2 FQGNSA. The length of the CDR3 is 15 residues. V dropped 3 bases and J dropped 6; count of bases not matched to a gene: 8.

The chain is built from TRBV19 and TRBJ1-5; no clear D. Germline CDR1 reads LNHDA; CDR2 reads SQIVND (reference sequence). V was trimmed by 0 bases and J by 8 bases, leaving 11 bases between them. This CDR3 comprises 14 residues. The CDR3 DNA reads TGTGCCAGTAGTATAGATCGACGGCTTAAGCCCCAGCATTTT. Its translation: CASSIDRRLKPQHF.

The chain links TRBV18 to TRBJ2-6; no clear D. Germline CDR1 and CDR2: KGHSH and LQKENI. This CDR3 has 15 residues. V dropped 5 bases and J dropped 0 bases, with 8 bases sitting between them. CDR3: CASSFLSSGANVLTF. CDR3 nucleotide sequence: TGTGCCAGCTCATTTCTTAGCTCTGGGGCCAACGTCCTGACTTTC.

There are a few counts of this clone. The genes are TRBV7-2 and TRBJ2-5; TRBD1 is a possible D gene (6 bases). V was pared by 5 bases and J by 6 bases, with 16 bases between. Per the germline V gene, CDR1 is SGHTA and CDR2 is FQGNSA. The CDR3 consists of 14 residues. CDR3 nucleotide sequence: TGTGCCAGCAGCCCCAGTGTCAGGGGACAGACCCAGTACTTC. Translating gives CASSPSVRGQTQYF.

The sample holds many counts of this clone. V and J are TRBV4-3 and TRBJ2-1; TRBD2 aligns across 7 bases. Germline V gene sequence: CDR1 LGHNA, CDR2 YSLEER. The CDR3 runs 12 residues. J gave up 11 bases and V 5 bases, and 6 bases lay outside the gene matches. The CDR3 bases are TGCGCCAGCAGCGTATCGGGAGGCCAGCAGTTCTTC. It translates to CASSVSGGQQFF.

The chain links TRBV11-3 to TRBJ2-1, with 10 bases matching TRBD2. CDR1 is SGHNT, CDR2 YENEEA, per germline. The CDR3 has 15 amino acids. J gave up 5 bases and V 1 base, and 2 bases lay outside the gene matches. CDR3 region: CASSLGLAGDNEQFF. As DNA, the CDR3 is TGTGCCAGCAGCTTAGGTCTAGCGGGAGACAATGAGCAGTTCTTC.

The rearrangement joins TRBV25-1 to TRBJ2-1; 9 bases agree with TRBD2. J gave up 10 bases and V 7 bases, and 8 bases lay outside the gene matches. The CDR3 covers 13 residues. The germline CDR1 and CDR2 sequences are MGHDK and SYGVNS. CDR3 DNA sequence: TGTGCCAGCAAAATAGCGGGAGCTCAAGAGCAGTTCTTC. This sequence encodes CASKIAGAQEQFF.

Details on this clone: Other DNA sequences in this specimen translate into the identical CDR3. The chain uses TRBV27 and TRBJ2-7; 9 nucleotides agree with TRBD1. Germline V gives CDR1 MNHEY, CDR2 SMNVEV (reference sequence). With 6 bases clipped from V and 0 bases from J, the junction kept 3 bases outside the gene matches. CDR3 length equals 14 residues. In DNA, the CDR3 is TGTGCCAGCAGGGGACAGGGTTCCTCCTACGAGCAGTACTTC. Translation gives CASRGQGSSYEQYF.

The V and J genes are TRBV11-2 and TRBJ2-5; 13 bases align to TRBD2. Germline V lookup: CDR1 SGHAT, CDR2 FQNNGV. CDR3 length: 16 residues. The J segment lost 4 bases and the V segment lost 5 bases, leaving 7 bases of the junction unmatched. The CDR3 protein is CASSPRLAGGIETQYF. The DNA for the CDR3 is TGTGCCAGCAGCCCAAGACTAGCGGGAGGTATAGAGACCCAGTACTTC.

A remark on this clone: Other DNA variants within this sample encode the same CDR3. V usage is TRBV7-2 and J usage is TRBJ2-5, with no clear D. Germline V gene sequence: CDR1 SGHTA, CDR2 FQGNSA. Trimming left V 2 bases short and J 5 bases short, with 3 bases between. This CDR3 region has 11 residues. CDR3 coding DNA: TGTGCCAGCAGCTTAACGGAGACCCAGTACTTC. Translating it yields CASSLTETQYF. The full variable domain, in which reference TRBV7-2 and TRBJ2-5 provide the parts outside the CDR3, is GAGVSQSPSNKVTEKGKDVELRCDPISGHTALYWYRQSLGQGLEFLIYFQGNSAPDKSGLPSDRFSAERTGGSVSTLTIQRTQQEDSAVYLCASSLTETQYFGPGTRLLVL.